This entry describes one T cell receptor (beta chain). Antigen unknown. This entry belongs to a study of shared clonotypes between healthy human individuals. The trim removed 9 bases at V and 1 base at J, leaving 7 bases unmatched. The CDR3 has 14 residues. Germline V gene data show CDR1 as ENHRY and CDR2 as SYGVKD. Broader study findings: Rarefaction analysis demonstrated incomplete sorted-subset sequencing notwithstanding large depth.

Donors had no recently reported acute infections or vaccinations and were HIV-negative. Original methodology: Junction-only sequences produced by ImmunoSEQ had no quality scores, so filtering differed. Clones were read by immunoSEQ multiplex PCR, and TCRdb kept only the in-frame ones, dropping some. V and J calls plus clone size are reproduced from that table; the DNA served to infer D and trimming. In the table there are approximately 2,000,000 clones, 92% of which are singletons. This receptor was identified in a man aged 18 to 35 in good health. Some clones in this sample may be carry-over from other donors' samples. The chain carries TRBV10-3 and TRBJ2-7; 9 bases agree with TRBD1. The sequencing input was naive CD4+ T cells from PBMCs. Stated subset: CD45RA+ positively selected. Here the CDR3 reads CAIRDRVESYEQYF. The CDR3 DNA sequence: TGTGCCATTAGGGACAGGGTAGAGTCCTACGAGCAGTACTTC.